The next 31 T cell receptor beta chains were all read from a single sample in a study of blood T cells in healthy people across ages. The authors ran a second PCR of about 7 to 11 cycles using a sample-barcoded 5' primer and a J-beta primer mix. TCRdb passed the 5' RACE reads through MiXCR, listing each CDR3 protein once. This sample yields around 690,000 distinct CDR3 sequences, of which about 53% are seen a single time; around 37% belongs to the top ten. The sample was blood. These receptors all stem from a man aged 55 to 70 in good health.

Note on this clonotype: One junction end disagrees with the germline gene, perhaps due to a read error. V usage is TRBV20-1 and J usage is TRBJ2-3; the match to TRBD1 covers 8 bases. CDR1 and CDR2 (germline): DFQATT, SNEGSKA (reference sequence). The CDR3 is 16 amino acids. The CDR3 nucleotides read TGCAGGGCTATGACGCCGGGACAGGCTAGCACAGATACGCAGTATTTT. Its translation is CRAMTPGQASTDTQYF.

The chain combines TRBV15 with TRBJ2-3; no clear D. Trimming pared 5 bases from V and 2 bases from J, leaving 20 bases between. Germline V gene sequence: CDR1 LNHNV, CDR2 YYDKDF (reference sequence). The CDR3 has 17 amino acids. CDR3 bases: TGTGCCACCAGCGGGCGCGGCGGAATGTCCCACACAGATACGCAGTATTTT. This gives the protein CATSGRGGMSHTDTQYF.

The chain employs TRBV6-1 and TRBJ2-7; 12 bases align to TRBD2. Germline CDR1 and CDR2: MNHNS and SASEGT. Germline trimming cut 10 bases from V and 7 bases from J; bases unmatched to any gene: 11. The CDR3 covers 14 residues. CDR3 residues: CATRLAGAYREQYF. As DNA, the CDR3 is TGTGCCACCCGACTAGCGGGGGCCTACCGTGAGCAGTACTTC.

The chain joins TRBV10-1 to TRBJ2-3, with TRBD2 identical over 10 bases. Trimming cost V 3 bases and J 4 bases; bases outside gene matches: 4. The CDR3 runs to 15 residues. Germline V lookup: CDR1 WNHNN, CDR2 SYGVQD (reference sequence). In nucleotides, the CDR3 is TGCGCCAGCAGTGAACGGAGCGGGGGGGCAGATACGCAGTATTTT. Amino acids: CASSERSGGADTQYF.

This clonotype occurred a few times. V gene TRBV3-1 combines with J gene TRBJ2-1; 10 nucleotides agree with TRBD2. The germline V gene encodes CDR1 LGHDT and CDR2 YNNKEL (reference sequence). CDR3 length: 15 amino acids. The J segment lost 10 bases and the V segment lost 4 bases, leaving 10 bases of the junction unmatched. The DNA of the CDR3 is TGTGCCAGCAGCCTTCAGCGGGGGGGGAACGTAGAGCAGTTCTTC. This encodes CASSLQRGGNVEQFF.

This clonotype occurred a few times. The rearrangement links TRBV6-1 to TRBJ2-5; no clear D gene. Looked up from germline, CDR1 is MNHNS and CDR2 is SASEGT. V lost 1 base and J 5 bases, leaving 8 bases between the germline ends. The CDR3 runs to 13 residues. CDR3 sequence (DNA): TGTGCCAGCAGTGAAGTCTGGGCGGAGACCCAGTACTTC. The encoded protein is CASSEVWAETQYF.

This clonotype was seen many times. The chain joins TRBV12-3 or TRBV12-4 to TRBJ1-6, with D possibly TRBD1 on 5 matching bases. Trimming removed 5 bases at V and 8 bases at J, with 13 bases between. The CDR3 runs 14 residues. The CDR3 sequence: CASSPGRQDSPLHF. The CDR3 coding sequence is TGTGCCAGCAGTCCAGGGCGGCAGGATTCACCCCTCCACTTT.

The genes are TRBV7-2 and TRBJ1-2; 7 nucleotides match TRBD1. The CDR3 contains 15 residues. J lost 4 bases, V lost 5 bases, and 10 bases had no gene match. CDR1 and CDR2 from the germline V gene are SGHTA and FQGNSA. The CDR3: CASSQAGGPIYGYTF. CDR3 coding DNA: TGTGCCAGCAGCCAAGCAGGGGGGCCGATCTATGGCTACACCTTC.

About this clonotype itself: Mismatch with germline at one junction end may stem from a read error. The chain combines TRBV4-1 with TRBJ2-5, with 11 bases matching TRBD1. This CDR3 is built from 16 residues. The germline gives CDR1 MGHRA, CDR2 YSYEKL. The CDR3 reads CASSKEWTGGRETQYF. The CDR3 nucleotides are TGCGCCAGCAGCAAAGAATGGACAGGGGGCCGGGAGACCCAGTACTTC.

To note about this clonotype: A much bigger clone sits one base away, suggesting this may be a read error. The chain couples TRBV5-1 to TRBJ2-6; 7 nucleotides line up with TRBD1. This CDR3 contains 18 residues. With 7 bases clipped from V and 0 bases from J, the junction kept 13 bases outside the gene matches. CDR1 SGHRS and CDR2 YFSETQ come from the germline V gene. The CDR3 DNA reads TGCGCCAGCGGGGGCCGGGACAGTTCTGCCTCTGGGGCCAACGTCCTGACTTTC. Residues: CASGGRDSSASGANVLTF.

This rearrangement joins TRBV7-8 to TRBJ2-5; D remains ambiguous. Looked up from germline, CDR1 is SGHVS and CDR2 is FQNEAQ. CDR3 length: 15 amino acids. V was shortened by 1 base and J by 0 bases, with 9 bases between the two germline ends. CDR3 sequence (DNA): TGTGCCAGCAGCTTAGAAGGGATTTACCAAGAGACCCAGTACTTC. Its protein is CASSLEGIYQETQYF.

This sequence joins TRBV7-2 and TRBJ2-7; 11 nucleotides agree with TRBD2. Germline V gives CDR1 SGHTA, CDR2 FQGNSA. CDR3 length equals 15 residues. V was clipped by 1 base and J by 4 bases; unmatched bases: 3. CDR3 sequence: CASSLVPSGGYEQYF. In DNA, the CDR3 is TGTGCCAGCAGCTTAGTCCCTAGCGGGGGGTACGAGCAGTACTTC.

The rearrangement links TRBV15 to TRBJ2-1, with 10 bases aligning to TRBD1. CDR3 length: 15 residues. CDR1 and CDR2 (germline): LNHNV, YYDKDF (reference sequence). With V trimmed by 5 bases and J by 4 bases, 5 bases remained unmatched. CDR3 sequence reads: CATSAGTGEYNEQFF. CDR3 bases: TGTGCCACCAGCGCCGGGACAGGGGAATACAATGAGCAGTTCTTC.

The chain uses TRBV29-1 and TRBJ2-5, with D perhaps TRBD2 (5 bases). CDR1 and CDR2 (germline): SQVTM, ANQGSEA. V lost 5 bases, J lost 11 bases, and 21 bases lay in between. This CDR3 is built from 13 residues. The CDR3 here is CSVREDIMGEQYF. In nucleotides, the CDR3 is TGCAGCGTTAGAGAGGATATAATGGGAGAGCAGTACTTC.

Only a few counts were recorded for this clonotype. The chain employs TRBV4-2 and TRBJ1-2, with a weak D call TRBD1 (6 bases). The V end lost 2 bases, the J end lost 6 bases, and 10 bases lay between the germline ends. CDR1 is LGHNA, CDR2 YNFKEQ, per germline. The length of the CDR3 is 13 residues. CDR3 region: CASSQPPGDGYTF. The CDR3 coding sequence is TGTGCCAGCAGCCAACCACCAGGGGATGGCTACACCTTC.

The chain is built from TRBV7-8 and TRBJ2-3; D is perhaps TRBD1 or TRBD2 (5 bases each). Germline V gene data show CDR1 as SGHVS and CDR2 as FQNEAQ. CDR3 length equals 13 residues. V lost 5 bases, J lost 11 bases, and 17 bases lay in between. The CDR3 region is CASSGLRGFEQYF. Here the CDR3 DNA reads TGTGCCAGCAGCGGATTGAGGGGCTTTGAGCAGTATTTT. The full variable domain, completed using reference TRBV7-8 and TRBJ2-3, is GAGVSQSPRYKVAKRGQDVALRCDPISGHVSLFWYQQALGQGPEFLTYFQNEAQLDKSGLPSDRFFAERPEGSVSTLKIQRTQQEDSAVYLCASSGLRGFEQYFGPGTRLTVL.

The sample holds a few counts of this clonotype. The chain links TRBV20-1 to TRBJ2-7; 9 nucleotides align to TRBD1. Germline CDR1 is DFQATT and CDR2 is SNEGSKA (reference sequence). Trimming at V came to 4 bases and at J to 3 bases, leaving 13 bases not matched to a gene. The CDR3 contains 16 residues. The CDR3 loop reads CSATEGTGRPIYEQYF. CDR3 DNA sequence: TGCAGTGCTACGGAGGGGACAGGGCGGCCTATCTACGAGCAGTACTTC.

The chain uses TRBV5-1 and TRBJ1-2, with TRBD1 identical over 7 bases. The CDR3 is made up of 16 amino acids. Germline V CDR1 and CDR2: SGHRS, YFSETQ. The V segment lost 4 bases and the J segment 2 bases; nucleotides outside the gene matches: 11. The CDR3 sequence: CASSPRSSTGNYGYTF. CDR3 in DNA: TGCGCCAGCAGCCCTAGAAGTTCGACAGGGAACTATGGCTACACCTTC.

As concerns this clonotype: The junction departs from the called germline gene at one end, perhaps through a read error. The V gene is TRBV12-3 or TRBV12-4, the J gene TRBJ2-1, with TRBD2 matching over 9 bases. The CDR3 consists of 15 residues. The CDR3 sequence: CACSFPSGGHNEQFF. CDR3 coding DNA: TGTGCCTGCAGTTTCCCCAGCGGGGGGCACAATGAGCAGTTCTTC.

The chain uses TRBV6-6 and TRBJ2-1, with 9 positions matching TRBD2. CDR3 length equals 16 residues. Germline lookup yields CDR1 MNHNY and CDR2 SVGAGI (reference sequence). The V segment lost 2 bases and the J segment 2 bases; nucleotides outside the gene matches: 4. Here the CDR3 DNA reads TGTGCCAGCAGTTACAGTCGGACTAGCGCCTACAATGAGCAGTTCTTC. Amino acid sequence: CASSYSRTSAYNEQFF.

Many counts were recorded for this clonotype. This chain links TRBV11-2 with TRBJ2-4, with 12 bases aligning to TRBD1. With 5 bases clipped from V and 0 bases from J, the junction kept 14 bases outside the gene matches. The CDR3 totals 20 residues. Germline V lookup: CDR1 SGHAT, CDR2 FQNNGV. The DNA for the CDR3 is TGTGCCAGCAGCCAGGGACAGGGGGCCTTCTCATATCTAGCCAAAAACATTCAGTACTTC. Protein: CASSQGQGAFSYLAKNIQYF.

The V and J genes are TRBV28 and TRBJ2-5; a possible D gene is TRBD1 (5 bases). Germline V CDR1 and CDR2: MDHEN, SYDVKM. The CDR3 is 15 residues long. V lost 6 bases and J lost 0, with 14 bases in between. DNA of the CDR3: TGTGCCAGCAGCGAGGCTTCAGGGAACCAAGAGACCCAGTACTTC. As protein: CASSEASGNQETQYF.

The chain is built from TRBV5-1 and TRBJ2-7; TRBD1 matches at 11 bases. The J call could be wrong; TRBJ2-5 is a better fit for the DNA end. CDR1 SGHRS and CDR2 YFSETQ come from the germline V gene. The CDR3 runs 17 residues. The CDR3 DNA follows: TGCGCCAGCAGCTTTGCGGACAGGGGGCGTGCTCAAGAGACCCAGTACTTC. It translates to CASSFADRGRAQETQYF.

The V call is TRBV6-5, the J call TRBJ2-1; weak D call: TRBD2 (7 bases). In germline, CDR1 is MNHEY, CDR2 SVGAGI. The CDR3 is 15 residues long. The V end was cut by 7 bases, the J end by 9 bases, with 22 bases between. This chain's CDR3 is CASKARGLGGLEQFF. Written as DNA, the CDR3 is TGTGCCAGCAAAGCGCGCGGACTAGGGGGTCTTGAGCAGTTCTTC.

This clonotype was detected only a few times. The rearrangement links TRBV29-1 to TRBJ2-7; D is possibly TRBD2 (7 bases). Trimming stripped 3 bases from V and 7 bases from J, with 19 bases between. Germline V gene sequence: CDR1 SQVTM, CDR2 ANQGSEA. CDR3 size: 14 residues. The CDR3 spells CSVEPSYREGEQYF. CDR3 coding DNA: TGCAGCGTTGAGCCCTCCTACAGGGAGGGGGAGCAGTACTTC.

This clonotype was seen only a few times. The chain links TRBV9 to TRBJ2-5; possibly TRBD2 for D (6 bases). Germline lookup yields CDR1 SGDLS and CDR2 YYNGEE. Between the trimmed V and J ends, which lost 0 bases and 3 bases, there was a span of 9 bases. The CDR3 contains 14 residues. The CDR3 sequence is CASSVAGDKETQYF. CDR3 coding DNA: TGTGCCAGCAGCGTAGCGGGAGACAAAGAGACCCAGTACTTC.

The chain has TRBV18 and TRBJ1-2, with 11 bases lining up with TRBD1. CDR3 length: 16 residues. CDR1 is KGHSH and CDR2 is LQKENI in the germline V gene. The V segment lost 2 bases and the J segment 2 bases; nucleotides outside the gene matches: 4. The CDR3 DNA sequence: TGTGCCAGCTCACCAGAGGGACAGGGGGGAAACTATGGCTACACCTTC. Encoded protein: CASSPEGQGGNYGYTF.

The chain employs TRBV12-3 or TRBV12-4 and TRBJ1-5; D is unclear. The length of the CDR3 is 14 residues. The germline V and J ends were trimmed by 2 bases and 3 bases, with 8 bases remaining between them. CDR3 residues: CASSLFSLNQPQHF. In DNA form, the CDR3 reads TGTGCCAGCAGTTTATTTAGTCTCAATCAGCCCCAGCATTTT.

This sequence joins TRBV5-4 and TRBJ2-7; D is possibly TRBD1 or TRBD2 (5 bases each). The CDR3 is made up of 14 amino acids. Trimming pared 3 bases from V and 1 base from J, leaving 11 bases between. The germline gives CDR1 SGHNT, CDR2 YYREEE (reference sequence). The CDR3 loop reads CASSWDRYSYEQYF. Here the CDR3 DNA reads TGTGCCAGCAGCTGGGACCGTTATTCCTACGAGCAGTACTTC.

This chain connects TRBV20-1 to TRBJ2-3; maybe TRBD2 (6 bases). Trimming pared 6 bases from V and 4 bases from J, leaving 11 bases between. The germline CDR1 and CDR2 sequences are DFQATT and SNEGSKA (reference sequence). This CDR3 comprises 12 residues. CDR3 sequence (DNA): TGCAGTGCCGCCGGCGGGGCAGATACGCAGTATTTT. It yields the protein CSAAGGADTQYF.

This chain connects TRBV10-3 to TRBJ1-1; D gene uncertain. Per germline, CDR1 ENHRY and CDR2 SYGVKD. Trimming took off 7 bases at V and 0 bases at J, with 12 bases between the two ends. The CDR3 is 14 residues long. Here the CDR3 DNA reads TGTGCCATCACCTTAAAGCGGATGAACACTGAAGCTTTCTTT. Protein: CAITLKRMNTEAFF.